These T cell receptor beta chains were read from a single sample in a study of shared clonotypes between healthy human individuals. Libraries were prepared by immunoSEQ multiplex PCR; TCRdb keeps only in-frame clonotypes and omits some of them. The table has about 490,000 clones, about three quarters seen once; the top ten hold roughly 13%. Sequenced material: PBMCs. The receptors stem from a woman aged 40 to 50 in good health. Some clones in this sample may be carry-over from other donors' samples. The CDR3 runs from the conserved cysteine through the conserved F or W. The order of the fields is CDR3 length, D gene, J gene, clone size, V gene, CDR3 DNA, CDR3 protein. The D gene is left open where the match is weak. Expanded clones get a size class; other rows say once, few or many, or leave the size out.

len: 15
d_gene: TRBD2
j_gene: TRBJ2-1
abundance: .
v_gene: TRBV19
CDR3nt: TGTGCCAGTAGTATTTGGACTAGCGGTTACAATGAGCAGTTCTTC
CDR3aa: CASSIWTSGYNEQFF

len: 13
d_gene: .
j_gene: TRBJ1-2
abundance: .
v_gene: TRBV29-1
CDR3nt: TGCAGCGTCGGTGGTGGGGGTGGCTATGGCTACACCTTC
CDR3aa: CSVGGGGGYGYTF

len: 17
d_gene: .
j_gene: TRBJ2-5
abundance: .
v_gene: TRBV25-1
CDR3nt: TGTGCCAGCAGTGATCCCCCTCCAACAGGGCTCTCAGAGACCCAGTACTTC
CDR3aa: CASSDPPPTGLSETQYF

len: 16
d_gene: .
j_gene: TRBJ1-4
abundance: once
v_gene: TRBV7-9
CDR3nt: TGTGCCAGCAGCCCCGGTGACGTGATATTTTCTGAAAAACTGTTTTTT
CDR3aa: CASSPGDVIFSEKLFF

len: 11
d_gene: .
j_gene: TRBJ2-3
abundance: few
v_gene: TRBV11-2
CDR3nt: TGTGCCAGCAGCTTATCAGATACGCAGTATTTT
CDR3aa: CASSLSDTQYF

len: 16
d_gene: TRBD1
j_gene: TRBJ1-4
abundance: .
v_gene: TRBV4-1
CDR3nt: TGCGCCAGCAGCCACGACAGGGGGGGGCGAGGTGAAAAACTGTTTTTT
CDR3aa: CASSHDRGGRGEKLFF

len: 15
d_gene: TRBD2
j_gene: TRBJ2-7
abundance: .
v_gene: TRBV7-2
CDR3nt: TGTGCCAGCAGCGTCGGGACTAGCGGGAGTTTTGAGCAGTACTTC
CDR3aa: CASSVGTSGSFEQYF

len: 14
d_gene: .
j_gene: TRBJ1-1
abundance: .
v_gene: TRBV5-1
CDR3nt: TGCGCCAGCAGCTTGCAGGGGATGAACACTGAAGCTTTCTTT
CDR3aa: CASSLQGMNTEAFF

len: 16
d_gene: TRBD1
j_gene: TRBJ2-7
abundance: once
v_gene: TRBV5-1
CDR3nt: TGCGCCAGCAGCTTGGAACCGGGACAGGGAACCTACGAGCAGTACTTC
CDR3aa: CASSLEPGQGTYEQYF

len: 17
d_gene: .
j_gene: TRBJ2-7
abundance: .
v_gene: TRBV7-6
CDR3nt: TGTGCCAGCAGCTTATTCCCGAGATTAAAGCGGGCCTACGAGCAGTACTTC
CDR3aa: CASSLFPRLKRAYEQYF

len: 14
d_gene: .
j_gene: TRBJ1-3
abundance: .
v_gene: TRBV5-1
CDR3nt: TGCGCCAGCAGCTTGTGGAGTTCTGGAAACACCATATATTTT
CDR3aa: CASSLWSSGNTIYF

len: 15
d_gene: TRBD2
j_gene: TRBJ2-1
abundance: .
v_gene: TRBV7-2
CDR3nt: TGTGCCAGCAGCCTTGGGGCGGGAACTAGCGATGAGCAGTTCTTC
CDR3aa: CASSLGAGTSDEQFF

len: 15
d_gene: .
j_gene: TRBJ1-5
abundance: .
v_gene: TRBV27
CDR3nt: TGTGCCAGCAGTTTAAATTTAGATAGCAATCAGCCCCAGCATTTT
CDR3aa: CASSLNLDSNQPQHF

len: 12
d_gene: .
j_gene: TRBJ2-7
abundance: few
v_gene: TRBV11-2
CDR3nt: TGTGCCAGCAGCCTTCCAATTGGCGAGCAGTACTTC
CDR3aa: CASSLPIGEQYF

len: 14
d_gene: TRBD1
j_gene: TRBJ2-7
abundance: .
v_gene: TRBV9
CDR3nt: TGTGCCAGCAGCGTCCGGGACAGGGTGTACGAGCAGTACTTC
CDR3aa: CASSVRDRVYEQYF

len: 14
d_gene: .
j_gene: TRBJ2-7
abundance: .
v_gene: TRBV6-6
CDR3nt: TGTGCCAGCAGACTTGCAGACAGCTCCTACGAGCAGTACTTC
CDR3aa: CASRLADSSYEQYF

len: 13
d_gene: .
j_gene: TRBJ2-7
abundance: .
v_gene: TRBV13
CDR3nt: TGTGCCAGCAGCTTCATAGCCGGCTCCGAGCAGTACTTC
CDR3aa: CASSFIAGSEQYF

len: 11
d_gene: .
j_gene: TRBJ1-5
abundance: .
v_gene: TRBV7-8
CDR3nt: TGTGCCAGCGGGTATGACCAGCCCCAGCATTTT
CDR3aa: CASGYDQPQHF

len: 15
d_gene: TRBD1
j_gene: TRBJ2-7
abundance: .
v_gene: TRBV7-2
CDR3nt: TGTGCCAGCAGCTTACAGACAGGGGGCCTCTACGAGCAGTACTTC
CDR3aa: CASSLQTGGLYEQYF

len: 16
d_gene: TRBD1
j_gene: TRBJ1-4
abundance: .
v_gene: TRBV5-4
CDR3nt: TGTGCCAGCAGCCACGGGACAGGGCCAACTAATGAAAAACTGTTTTTT
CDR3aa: CASSHGTGPTNEKLFF

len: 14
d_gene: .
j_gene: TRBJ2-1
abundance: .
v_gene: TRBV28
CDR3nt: TGTGCCAGCAGTCCTACGGGGCTCTACAATGAGCAGTTCTTC
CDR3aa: CASSPTGLYNEQFF

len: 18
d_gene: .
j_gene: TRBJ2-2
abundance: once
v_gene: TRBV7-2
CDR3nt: TGTGCCAGCAGTGCTGCGGGGCTAGCCGCTCGGGGCACCGGGGAGCTGTTTTTT
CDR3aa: CASSAAGLAARGTGELFF

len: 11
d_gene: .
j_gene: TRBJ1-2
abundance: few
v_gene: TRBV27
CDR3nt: TGTGCCAGCAGTGATGGCTATGGCTACACCTTC
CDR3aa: CASSDGYGYTF

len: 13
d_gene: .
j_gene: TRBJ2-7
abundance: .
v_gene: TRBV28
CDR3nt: TGTGCCAGCAGTTTTAGGCCCAGCCACGAGCAGTACTTC
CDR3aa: CASSFRPSHEQYF

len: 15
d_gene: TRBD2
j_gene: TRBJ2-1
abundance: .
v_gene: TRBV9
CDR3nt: TGTGCCAGCAACCTCGGGACTAGCGGGGACAATGAGCAGTTCTTC
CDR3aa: CASNLGTSGDNEQFF

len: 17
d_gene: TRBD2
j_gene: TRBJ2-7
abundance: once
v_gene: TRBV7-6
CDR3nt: TGTGCCAGCAGCTTAGCGCATTCGGGAGGGAGCCCCTACGAGCAGTACTTC
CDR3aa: CASSLAHSGGSPYEQYF

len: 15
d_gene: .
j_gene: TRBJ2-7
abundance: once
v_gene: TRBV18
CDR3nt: TGTGCCAGCTCACCACCGAATAGGGGGATTTACGAGCAGTACTTC
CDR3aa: CASSPPNRGIYEQYF

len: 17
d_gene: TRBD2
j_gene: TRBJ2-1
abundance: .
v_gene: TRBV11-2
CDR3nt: TGTGCCAGCAGCTTAGGGGCGGGAGGAACCTCCTACAATGAGCAGTTCTTC
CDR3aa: CASSLGAGGTSYNEQFF